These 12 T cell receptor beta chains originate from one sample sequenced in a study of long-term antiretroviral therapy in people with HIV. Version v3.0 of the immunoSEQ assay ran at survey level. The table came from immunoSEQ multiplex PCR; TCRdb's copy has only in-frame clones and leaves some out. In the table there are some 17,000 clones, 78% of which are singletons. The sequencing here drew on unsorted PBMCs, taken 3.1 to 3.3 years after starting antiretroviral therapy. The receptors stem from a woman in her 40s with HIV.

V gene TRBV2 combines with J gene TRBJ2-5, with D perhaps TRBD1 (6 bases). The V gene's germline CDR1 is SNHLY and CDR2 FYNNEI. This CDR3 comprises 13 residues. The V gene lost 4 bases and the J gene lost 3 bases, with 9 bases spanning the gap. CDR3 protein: CASSAPGEETQYF. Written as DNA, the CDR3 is TGTGCCAGCAGTGCCCCAGGGGAAGAGACCCAGTACTTC.

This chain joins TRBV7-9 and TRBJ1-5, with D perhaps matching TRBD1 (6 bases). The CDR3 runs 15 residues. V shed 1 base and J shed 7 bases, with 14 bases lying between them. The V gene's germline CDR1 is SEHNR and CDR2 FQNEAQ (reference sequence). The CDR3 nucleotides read TGTGCCAGCAGCTTAGGCAGGGGAGGTGGGCAGCCCCAGCATTTT. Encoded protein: CASSLGRGGGQPQHF. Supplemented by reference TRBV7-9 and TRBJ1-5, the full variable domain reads DTGVSQNPRHKITKRGQNVTFRCDPISEHNRLYWYRQTLGQGPEFLTYFQNEAQLEKSRLLSDRFSAERPKGSFSTLEIQRTEQGDSAMYLCASSLGRGGGQPQHFGDGTRLSIL.

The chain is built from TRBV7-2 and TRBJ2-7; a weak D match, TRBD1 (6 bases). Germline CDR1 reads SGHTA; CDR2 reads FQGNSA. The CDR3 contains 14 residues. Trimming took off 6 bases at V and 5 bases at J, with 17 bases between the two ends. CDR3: CASSRGNPSDEQYF. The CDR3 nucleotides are TGTGCCAGCAGTAGGGGGAACCCTTCGGACGAGCAGTACTTC.

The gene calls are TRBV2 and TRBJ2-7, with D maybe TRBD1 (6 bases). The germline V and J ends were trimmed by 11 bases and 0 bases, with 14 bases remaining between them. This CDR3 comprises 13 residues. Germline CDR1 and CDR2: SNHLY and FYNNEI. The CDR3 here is CAVTGMDSYEQYF. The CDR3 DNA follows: TGTGCCGTAACAGGGATGGACTCCTACGAGCAGTACTTC.

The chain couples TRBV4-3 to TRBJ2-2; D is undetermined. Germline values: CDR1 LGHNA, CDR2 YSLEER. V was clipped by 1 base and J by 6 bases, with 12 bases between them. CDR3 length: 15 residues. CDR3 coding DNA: TGCGCCAGCAGCCAAGCGGTCCGTACCGCCGGGGAGCTGTTTTTT. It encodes CASSQAVRTAGELFF.

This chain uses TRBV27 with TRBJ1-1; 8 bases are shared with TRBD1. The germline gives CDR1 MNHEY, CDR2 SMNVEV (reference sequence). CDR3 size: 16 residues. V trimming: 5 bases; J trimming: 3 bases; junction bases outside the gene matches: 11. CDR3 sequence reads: CASSIIMTGVYTEAFF. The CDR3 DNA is TGTGCCAGCAGTATTATTATGACAGGGGTGTACACTGAAGCTTTCTTT.

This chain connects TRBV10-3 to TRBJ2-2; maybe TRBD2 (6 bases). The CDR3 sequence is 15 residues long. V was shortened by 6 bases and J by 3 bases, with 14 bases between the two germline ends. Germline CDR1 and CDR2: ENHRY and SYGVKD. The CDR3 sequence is CAIRLASLHTGELFF. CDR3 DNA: TGTGCCATCAGACTAGCATCCCTACACACCGGGGAGCTGTTTTTT.

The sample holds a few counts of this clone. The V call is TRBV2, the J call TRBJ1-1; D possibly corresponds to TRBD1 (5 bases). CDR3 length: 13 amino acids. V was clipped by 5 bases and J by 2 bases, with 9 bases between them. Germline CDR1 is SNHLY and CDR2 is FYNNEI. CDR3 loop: CASSSDSNTEAFF. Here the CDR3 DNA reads TGTGCCAGCAGTTCTGACAGTAACACTGAAGCTTTCTTT. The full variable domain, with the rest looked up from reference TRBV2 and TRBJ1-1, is EPEVTQTPSHQVTQMGQEVILRCVPISNHLYFYWYRQILGQKVEFLVSFYNNEISEKSEIFDDQFSVERPDGSNFTLKIRSTKLEDSAMYFCASSSDSNTEAFFGQGTRLTVV.

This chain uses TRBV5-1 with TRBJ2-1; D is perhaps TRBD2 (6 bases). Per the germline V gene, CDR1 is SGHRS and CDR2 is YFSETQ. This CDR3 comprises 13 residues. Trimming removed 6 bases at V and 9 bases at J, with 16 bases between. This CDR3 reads CASKRLEGGEQFF. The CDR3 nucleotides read TGCGCCAGCAAGAGGTTGGAGGGCGGTGAGCAGTTCTTC.

The CDR3 region has the DNA TGTGCCAGCAGCCGAGCGGGACAGGGACACTATGGCTACACCTTC. This gives the protein CASSRAGQGHYGYTF. This chain links TRBV7-9 with TRBJ1-2; 9 bases map to TRBD1. CDR3 length equals 15 residues. Looked up from germline, CDR1 is SEHNR and CDR2 is FQNEAQ (reference sequence). Unmatched junction bases numbered 7, after V lost 5 bases and J lost 3 bases.

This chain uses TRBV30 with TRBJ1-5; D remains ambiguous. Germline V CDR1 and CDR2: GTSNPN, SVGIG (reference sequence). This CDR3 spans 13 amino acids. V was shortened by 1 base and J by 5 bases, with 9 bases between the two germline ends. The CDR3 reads CAWSGGLDQPQHF. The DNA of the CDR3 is TGTGCCTGGAGTGGAGGACTTGATCAGCCCCAGCATTTT.

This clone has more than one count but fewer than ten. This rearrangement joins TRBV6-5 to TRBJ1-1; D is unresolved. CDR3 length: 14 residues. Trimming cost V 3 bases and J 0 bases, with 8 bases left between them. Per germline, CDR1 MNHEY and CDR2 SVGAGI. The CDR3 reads CASSYMDMNTEAFF. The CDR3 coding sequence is TGTGCCAGCAGTTATATGGATATGAACACTGAAGCTTTCTTT.